These 27 T cell receptor beta chains were sequenced from one sample in a study of cytomegalovirus exposure and HLA in healthy donors. Sequenced by immunoSEQ multiplex PCR; TCRdb stores in-frame clones only, minus some. The table includes 250,000 to 300,000 clones, around 87% detected once. Sequencing input: PBMCs. The source is a woman between 18 and 29 years old in good health and CMV-seronegative.

The J gene is TRBJ1-1, the V gene TRBV4-3; TRBD1 agrees at 7 bases. Germline CDR1 and CDR2: LGHNA and YSLEER. V gave up 4 bases and J gave up 7 bases; unmatched junction bases: 6. This CDR3 has 13 residues. The CDR3 bases are TGCGCCAGCAGCCTCGGACAGGCAAATGAAGCTTTCTTT. Translated: CASSLGQANEAFF.

This clone was counted once. This chain links TRBV5-6 with TRBJ1-4; a possible D gene is TRBD1 (6 bases). The germline gives CDR1 SGHDT, CDR2 YYEEEE. The CDR3 covers 12 residues. Deletions cut 5 bases from V and 8 bases from J, with 10 bases between. This chain's CDR3 is CASRLQGEKLFF. CDR3 sequence (DNA): TGTGCCAGCAGGCTTCAGGGGGAAAAACTGTTTTTT.

The chain's CDR3 is CASSFGLRESNQPQHF. DNA of the CDR3: TGTGCCAGCAGTTTTGGTCTGCGAGAGAGCAATCAGCCCCAGCATTTT. This rearrangement joins TRBV28 to TRBJ1-5; D ambiguous. The CDR3 totals 16 residues. Germline V gene sequence: CDR1 MDHEN, CDR2 SYDVKM. V was shortened by 3 bases and J by 1 base, with 13 bases between the two germline ends.

V usage is TRBV7-2 and J usage is TRBJ2-3; the match to TRBD2 covers 13 bases. The CDR3 length is 17 residues. Germline CDR1 SGHTA, CDR2 FQGNSA. V lost 5 bases and J lost 2; bases outside the gene matches: 7. CDR3 residues: CASSPRLAGGATDTQYF. The DNA for the CDR3 is TGTGCCAGCAGCCCGCGACTAGCGGGGGGCGCCACAGATACGCAGTATTTT.

The chain uses TRBV4-1 and TRBJ2-3, with D perhaps matching TRBD1 (7 bases). Germline V gives CDR1 MGHRA, CDR2 YSYEKL. The length of the CDR3 is 18 residues. The V end was cut by 4 bases, the J end by 5 bases, with 25 bases between. CDR3 nucleotides: TGCGCCAGCAGCCCCCCGGTTGGAGGGGGCCCCCCACAAGATACGCAGTATTTT. Translation gives CASSPPVGGGPPQDTQYF.

V and J are TRBV7-2 and TRBJ2-2, with 9 bases fitting TRBD1. The V and J ends lost 5 bases and 4 bases, in that order; junction bases with no gene match: 5. The CDR3 loop spans 15 amino acids. CDR1 is SGHTA, CDR2 FQGNSA, per germline. The DNA for the CDR3 is TGTGCCAGCAGCACCGGGACAGGGAGCACCGGGGAGCTGTTTTTT. Translation: CASSTGTGSTGELFF.

V is TRBV10-3 and J is TRBJ2-2; 10 nucleotides agree with TRBD2. Germline CDR1 is ENHRY and CDR2 is SYGVKD. V dropped 0 bases and J dropped 4; count of bases not matched to a gene: 5. This CDR3 is built from 17 residues. As DNA, the CDR3 is TGTGCCATCAGTGAGTCGTCACTAGCGGGGAGCACCGGGGAGCTGTTTTTT. Amino acids: CAISESSLAGSTGELFF.

As to this clone: The junction does not match germline at one end; this may be a read error. V is TRBV6-5 and J is TRBJ2-1; weak D call: TRBD2 (6 bases). Germline V gives CDR1 MNHEY, CDR2 SVGAGI. This CDR3 comprises 15 residues. The CDR3 sequence is CASSYSGGIYDEQFF. In DNA, the CDR3 is TGTGCCAGCAGTTACTCAGGAGGGATCTACGATGAGCAGTTCTTC.

Only a few counts were recorded for this clone. This rearrangement joins TRBV10-1 to TRBJ1-6; D uncertain. The CDR3 is 13 residues long. V was pared by 0 bases and J by 8 bases, with 5 bases between. Germline CDR1 and CDR2: WNHNN and SYGVQD (reference sequence). In DNA, the CDR3 is TGCGCCAGCAGTGAGTCGAGGGATTCACCCCTCCACTTT. Translated: CASSESRDSPLHF.

V gene TRBV5-5 combines with J gene TRBJ1-1; TRBD1 is a possible D gene (5 bases). Germline V lookup: CDR1 SGHKS, CDR2 YYEKEE (reference sequence). The CDR3 has 13 residues. V was pared by 4 bases and J by 4 bases, with 11 bases between. For the CDR3, the DNA is TGTGCCAGCAGCGATCCAGGGTTCACTGAAGCTTTCTTT. This translates into CASSDPGFTEAFF.

The V and J genes are TRBV5-4 and TRBJ2-7; 10 bases agree with TRBD1. Looked up from germline, CDR1 is SGHNT and CDR2 is YYREEE (reference sequence). Trimming at V came to 1 base and at J to 2 bases, leaving 3 bases not matched to a gene. This CDR3 region has 15 residues. CDR3 amino acids: CASSLFGTGAYEQYV. The CDR3 DNA is TGTGCCAGCAGCTTGTTTGGGACAGGGGCCTACGAGCAGTACGTC.

This chain uses TRBV6-6 with TRBJ2-2; 12 positions match TRBD1. V lost 5 bases to trimming and J lost 4 bases; unmatched junction nucleotides: 5. This CDR3 region has 16 residues. CDR1 and CDR2 (germline): MNHNY, SVGAGI (reference sequence). As DNA, the CDR3 is TGTGCCAGCAGTCGGGACAGGGGGCATGTCACCGGGGAGCTGTTTTTT. This gives the protein CASSRDRGHVTGELFF.

This chain links TRBV4-1 with TRBJ1-4, with D maybe TRBD1 (6 bases). The germline V and J ends were trimmed by 7 bases and 1 base, with 16 bases remaining between them. CDR1 is MGHRA, CDR2 YSYEKL, per germline. This CDR3 has 16 residues. This chain's CDR3 is CASTRTDSETNEKLFF. The CDR3, as DNA: TGCGCCAGCACCCGTACGGACAGCGAAACTAATGAAAAACTGTTTTTT.

The genes are TRBV7-8 and TRBJ2-5, with 8 bases that match TRBD1. Germline CDR1 and CDR2: SGHVS and FQNEAQ. This CDR3 has 15 amino acids. V dropped 1 base and J dropped 3; count of bases not matched to a gene: 4. The chain's CDR3 is CASSLGRTGKETQYF. Written as DNA, the CDR3 is TGTGCCAGCAGCTTAGGACGGACAGGGAAAGAGACCCAGTACTTC. Looking up the rest from reference TRBV7-8 and TRBJ2-5 gives the full variable domain: GAGVSQSPRYKVAKRGQDVALRCDPISGHVSLFWYQQALGQGPEFLTYFQNEAQLDKSGLPSDRFFAERPEGSVSTLKIQRTQQEDSAVYLCASSLGRTGKETQYFGPGTRLLVL.

The chain couples TRBV5-4 to TRBJ1-5, with 11 bases aligning to TRBD1. J was trimmed by 6 bases and V by 0 bases; bases with no gene match: 5. In germline, CDR1 is SGHNT, CDR2 YYREEE (reference sequence). The CDR3 contains 16 residues. DNA for the CDR3: TGTGCCAGCAGCTTGGGGGGACAGGGGGTGGGTCAGCCCCAGCATTTT. This sequence encodes CASSLGGQGVGQPQHF.

The table lists this clone with a few counts. The V and J genes are TRBV19 and TRBJ1-6, with D maybe TRBD1 (5 bases). The V gene lost 5 bases and the J gene lost 7 bases, with 12 bases spanning the gap. The CDR3 contains 14 residues. The germline gives CDR1 LNHDA, CDR2 SQIVND (reference sequence). CDR3 nucleotides: TGTGCCAGTAGTCAGGGACGGGAGAATTCACCCCTCCACTTT. Protein product: CASSQGRENSPLHF.

The rearrangement uses TRBV4-1 and TRBJ1-5, with D unresolved. The CDR3 covers 17 residues. V was trimmed by 1 base and J by 7 bases, leaving 20 bases between them. Per the germline V gene, CDR1 is MGHRA and CDR2 is YSYEKL. CDR3 amino acids: CASSQGIRAGGRQPQHF. DNA of the CDR3: TGCGCCAGCAGCCAAGGGATAAGGGCAGGAGGACGGCAGCCCCAGCATTTT.

CDR3 bases: TGTGCCAGCAGCGGGGGACACCAGAACACTGAAGCTTTCTTT. This sequence encodes CASSGGHQNTEAFF. This rearrangement joins TRBV5-6 to TRBJ1-1, with D tentatively TRBD1 (6 bases). The V gene lost 4 bases and the J gene lost 1 base, with 11 bases spanning the gap. The CDR3 runs 14 residues. Germline loops: CDR1 SGHDT, CDR2 YYEEEE.

This chain joins TRBV5-1 and TRBJ1-5; no reliable D call. CDR3 size: 13 residues. In germline, CDR1 is SGHRS, CDR2 YFSETQ. V lost 4 bases, J lost 2 bases, and 7 bases lay in between. CDR3 sequence reads: CASSERGNQPQHF. DNA of the CDR3: TGCGCCAGCAGCGAGAGGGGCAATCAGCCCCAGCATTTT.

This clone appeared a single time. The V call is TRBV7-8, the J call TRBJ2-7; 9 bases fit TRBD1. The trim removed 5 bases at V and 1 base at J, leaving 6 bases unmatched. The CDR3 is 15 residues long. CDR1 is SGHVS and CDR2 is FQNEAQ in the germline V gene. CDR3 DNA: TGTGCCAGCAGCAGAGGACAGGGGCCTTCCTACGAGCAGTACGTC. Residues: CASSRGQGPSYEQYV.

This clone appeared a single time. The chain links TRBV30 to TRBJ2-2, with a weak D call TRBD1 (6 bases). The germline V gene encodes CDR1 GTSNPN and CDR2 SVGIG (reference sequence). V lost 3 bases and J 1 base, leaving 6 bases between the germline ends. There are 13 residues in the CDR3. The CDR3 loop reads CAWRQGNTGELFF. CDR3 nucleotide sequence: TGTGCCTGGAGACAGGGGAACACCGGGGAGCTGTTTTTT.

The chain recombines TRBV7-9 with TRBJ2-7; TRBD1 matches 9 bases. V lost 5 bases to trimming and J lost 0 bases; unmatched junction nucleotides: 5. The CDR3 is made up of 15 amino acids. The V gene's germline CDR1 is SEHNR and CDR2 FQNEAQ (reference sequence). The CDR3 coding sequence is TGTGCCAGCAGCCAGGGACAGGGAAGCTCCTACGAGCAGTACTTC. Translating gives CASSQGQGSSYEQYF.

This chain uses TRBV18 with TRBJ1-6, with D maybe TRBD1 (6 bases). This CDR3 has 16 residues. The V gene's germline CDR1 is KGHSH and CDR2 LQKENI. Trimming removed 2 bases at V and 5 bases at J, with 13 bases between. The CDR3 coding sequence is TGTGCCAGCTCACCAGGGGACACAAAAAATAATTCACCCCTCCACTTT. Its protein is CASSPGDTKNNSPLHF.

This clone was seen only a few times. The chain is built from TRBV2 and TRBJ1-2; weak D call: TRBD1 (5 bases). CDR1 is SNHLY, CDR2 FYNNEI, per germline. This CDR3 has 12 amino acids. Trimming left V 7 bases short and J 5 bases short, with 11 bases between. The CDR3, as DNA: TGTGCCAGCATAAAAGGGGATTATGGCTACACCTTC. As protein: CASIKGDYGYTF. Combining the CDR3 with reference TRBV2 and TRBJ1-2 gives the whole variable domain EPEVTQTPSHQVTQMGQEVILRCVPISNHLYFYWYRQILGQKVEFLVSFYNNEISEKSEIFDDQFSVERPDGSNFTLKIRSTKLEDSAMYFCASIKGDYGYTFGSGTRLTVV.

J is TRBJ2-3 and V is TRBV28, with TRBD2 identical over 10 bases. The CDR3 is 19 amino acids. Germline V gene data show CDR1 as MDHEN and CDR2 as SYDVKM. V shed 2 bases, J shed 5 bases, and the junction held 16 bases outside the gene matches. The CDR3, as DNA: TGTGCCAGCAGTTTACCCAGCCTAGTTAGCGGGGGGCGGGGAGATACGCAGTATTTT. Translated: CASSLPSLVSGGRGDTQYF.

V usage is TRBV28 and J usage is TRBJ2-4; D unclear. V lost 2 bases to trimming and J lost 7 bases, with 12 bases between them. Looked up from germline, CDR1 is MDHEN and CDR2 is SYDVKM. The CDR3 is 14 amino acids. This chain's CDR3 is CASSLGPVANIQYF. As DNA, the CDR3 is TGTGCCAGCAGTTTAGGGCCGGTTGCGAACATTCAGTACTTC.

The chain combines TRBV4-1 with TRBJ2-7; 13 nucleotides align to TRBD2. CDR3 length: 20 residues. Germline V gene sequence: CDR1 MGHRA, CDR2 YSYEKL. V lost 2 bases to trimming and J lost 3 bases; unmatched junction nucleotides: 16. For the CDR3, the DNA is TGCGCCAGCAGCCAAAATGAACTAGCGGGGGGGCCAAGCGTGATCTACGAGCAGTACGTC. Residues: CASSQNELAGGPSVIYEQYV.